This T cell receptor (beta chain) was obtained from a study of preoperative IRX-2 immunotherapy in early breast cancer. V shed 7 bases and J 9 bases; nucleotides not matched to a gene: 9. Per the germline V gene, CDR1 is SNHLY and CDR2 is FYNNEI. The CDR3 is made up of 14 amino acids. Treatment specified: preoperative locoregional IRX-2 cytokine immunotherapy. This phase Ib study tested locoregional IRX-2 cytokine immunotherapy given before surgery. Libraries were prepared by immunoSEQ multiplex PCR; TCRdb keeps only in-frame clonotypes and omits some of them. The sample has under 15,000 clones, roughly 93% seen once.

The source is a human donor with breast cancer. The specimen was collected from a patient treated with IRX-2 immunotherapy. This chain joins TRBV2 and TRBJ1-6; 7 positions match TRBD1. The CDR3 sequence: CASNPRGVRSPLHF. CDR3 DNA sequence: TGTGCCAGCAACCCCAGGGGGGTCCGTTCACCCCTCCACTTT.